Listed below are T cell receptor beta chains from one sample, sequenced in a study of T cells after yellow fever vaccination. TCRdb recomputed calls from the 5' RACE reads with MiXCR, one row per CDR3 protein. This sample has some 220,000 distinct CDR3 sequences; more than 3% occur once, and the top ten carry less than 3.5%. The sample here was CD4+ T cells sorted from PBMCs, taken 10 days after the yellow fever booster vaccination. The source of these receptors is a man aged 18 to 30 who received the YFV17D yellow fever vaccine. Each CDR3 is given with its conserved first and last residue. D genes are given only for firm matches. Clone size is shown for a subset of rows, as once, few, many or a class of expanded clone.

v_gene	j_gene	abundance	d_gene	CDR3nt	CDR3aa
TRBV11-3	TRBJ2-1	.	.	TGTGCCAGCAGCTCACCGGGATACAATGAGCAGTTCTTC	CASSSPGYNEQFF
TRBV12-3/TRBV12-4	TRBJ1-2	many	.	TGTGCCAGCAGGCCGGACGATCAAGGAGTTTATGGCTACACCTTC	CASRPDDQGVYGYTF
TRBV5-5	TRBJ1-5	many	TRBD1	TGTGCCAGCAGCTTTACCGGACAGGCGTATCAGCCCCAGCATTTT	CASSFTGQAYQPQHF
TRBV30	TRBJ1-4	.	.	TGTGCCTGGGAGGTCCAGGGTGAGGAAAAACTGTTTTTT	CAWEVQGEEKLFF
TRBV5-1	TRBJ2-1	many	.	TGCGCCAGCAGCTTAGACAGGGCGGGGGATGAGCAGTTCTTC	CASSLDRAGDEQFF
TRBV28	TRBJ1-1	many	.	TGTGCCAGCCTCAGGACCACTGAAGCTTTCTTT	CASLRTTEAFF
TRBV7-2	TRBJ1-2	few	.	TGTGCCAGCAGCTTATCTGTCCTTCCTGGCTACACCTTC	CASSLSVLPGYTF
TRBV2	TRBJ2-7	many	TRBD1	TGTGCCAGCAGGGGAACAGGGGGATCGAGGTACGAGCAGTACTTC	CASRGTGGSRYEQYF
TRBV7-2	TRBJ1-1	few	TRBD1	TGTGCCAGCAGCTTCCGGGACAGACTGAACACTGAAGCTTTCTTT	CASSFRDRLNTEAFF
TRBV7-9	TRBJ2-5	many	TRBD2	TGTGCCAGCAGCTCCCCAGAGCGGGGATCCGAGACCCAGTACTTC	CASSSPERGSETQYF
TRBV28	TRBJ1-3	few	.	TGTGCCAGCGTAGGGGCAGGGACTGGAAACACCATATATTTT	CASVGAGTGNTIYF
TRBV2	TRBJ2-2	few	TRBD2	TGTGCCAGCAGCCCAACTAACGCGGGGGCGAACACCGGGGAGCTGTTTTTT	CASSPTNAGANTGELFF
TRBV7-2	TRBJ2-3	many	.	TGTGCCAGCAGCTTATCCCTAGATACGCAGTATTTT	CASSLSLDTQYF
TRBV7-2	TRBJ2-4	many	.	TGTGCCAGCAGCTACAGTACCATTAAACAGGGAGTCCACTTCTTC	CASSYSTIKQGVHFF
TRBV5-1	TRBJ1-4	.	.	TGCGCCAGCAGCTTGGAGGGGCCAGGGTTTGATGAAAAACTGTTTTTT	CASSLEGPGFDEKLFF
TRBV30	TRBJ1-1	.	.	TGTGCCTGGACCACATCTTCCGGCACTGAAGCTTTCTTT	CAWTTSSGTEAFF